Shown below are 30 T cell receptor beta chains from a single sample sequenced in a study of molecular identifiers for immune sequencing clone quantification. TCRdb recomputed calls from the PCR reads with MiXCR, one row per CDR3 protein. The data contain approximately 320,000 distinct CDR3 sequences, about 23% of them seen just once; the ten biggest clones take up about 0.74%. Sequences were obtained from naive CD8+ T cells from blood, with Jurkat cell RNA spiked in. Indicated subset: FACS-sorted CD8+CD4-CCR7+CD45RA+ naive T cells. The receptor set was obtained from a human donor in good health. Some libraries in this study had Jurkat cell RNA spiked in.

This clonotype appeared many times. The chain couples TRBV28 to TRBJ2-5; a weak D match, TRBD2 (5 bases). Germline CDR1 is MDHEN and CDR2 is SYDVKM. V was clipped by 5 bases and J by 5 bases, with 15 bases between them. The CDR3 is 14 amino acids. CDR3 amino acids: CASSPSGAWETQYF. CDR3 in DNA: TGTGCCAGCAGTCCAAGCGGAGCGTGGGAGACCCAGTACTTC. Drawing the rest from reference TRBV28 and TRBJ2-5, the complete variable domain is DVKVTQSSRYLVKRTGEKVFLECVQDMDHENMFWYRQDPGLGLRLIYFSYDVKMKEKGDIPEGYSVSREKKERFSLILESASTNQTSMYLCASSPSGAWETQYFGPGTRLLVL.

The gene calls are TRBV27 and TRBJ1-2, with 7 bases fitting TRBD1. Germline V gene lookup returns CDR1 MNHEY and CDR2 SMNVEV (reference sequence). The V segment lost 2 bases and the J segment 6 bases; nucleotides outside the gene matches: 6. This CDR3 has 14 amino acids. CDR3 sequence (DNA): TGTGCCAGCAGTTTACTGGAAGGGGGCGATGGCTACACCTTC. Translated, it gives CASSLLEGGDGYTF.

This clonotype came up a few times. The chain carries TRBV6-5 and TRBJ1-5; D remains ambiguous. Germline V lookup: CDR1 MNHEY, CDR2 SVGAGI. V shed 2 bases and J shed 4 bases, with 9 bases lying between them. The CDR3 sequence is 14 residues long. CDR3 sequence: CASSYLGKNQPQHF. The CDR3 DNA follows: TGTGCCAGCAGTTACCTCGGAAAGAATCAGCCCCAGCATTTT.

This clonotype was seen only a few times. The chain joins TRBV7-6 to TRBJ2-3; D tentatively reads TRBD1 or TRBD2 (6 bases each). CDR3 length: 13 residues. Germline V gives CDR1 SGHVS, CDR2 FNYEAQ. Trimming pared 8 bases from V and 3 bases from J, leaving 12 bases between. For the CDR3, the DNA is TGTGCCAGCGGCGGGACACCGACAGATACGCAGTATTTT. Amino acid sequence: CASGGTPTDTQYF.

Points on this clonotype: One base away lies a much larger clone, so this may be a sequencing read error. The CDR3 DNA reads as TGTGCCAGCAGTCTTGACAGGGGGTGGGGCTCCTACGAGCAGTACTTC. Translation gives CASSLDRGWGSYEQYF. The J gene is TRBJ2-7, the V gene TRBV28; the match to TRBD1 covers 9 bases. Germline loops: CDR1 MDHEN, CDR2 SYDVKM. Losses at the gene ends were 5 bases for V and 0 bases for J; bases not matched to a gene: 8. The CDR3 is made up of 16 amino acids.

About this clonotype itself: This may stem from a read error, because a much larger clone lies one nucleotide away. CDR3 region: CASSPATFSYEQYF. The DNA for the CDR3 is TGTGCCAGCAGCCCAGCGACTTTCTCCTACGAGCAGTACTTC. This sequence joins TRBV7-2 and TRBJ2-7, with no clear D. Germline CDR1 SGHTA, CDR2 FQGNSA. The CDR3 spans 14 residues. V dropped 5 bases and J dropped 0 bases, with 11 bases sitting between them.

The chain joins TRBV21-1 to TRBJ2-6. TRBV21-1 is a listed pseudogene. The CDR3 sequence is 15 residues long. This CDR3 is CASSKDHSGANVLTF. The CDR3 DNA reads as TGTGCCAGCAGCAAAGACCATTCTGGGGCCAACGTCCTGACTTTC.

Details on this clonotype: Since a much larger clone is just one base distant, this may be a read error. The chain combines TRBV29-1 with TRBJ2-1; D is unclear. CDR3 size: 12 residues. Germline V gives CDR1 SQVTM, CDR2 ANQGSEA. Deletions cut 2 bases from V and 9 bases from J, with 11 bases between. CDR3 in amino acids: CSVESLVTEQFF. Here the CDR3 DNA reads TGCAGCGTTGAATCCCTAGTTACTGAGCAGTTCTTC.

This clonotype was detected ten times or more. The V gene is TRBV9, the J gene TRBJ1-3, with a weak D call TRBD1 (5 bases). Trimming pared 8 bases from V and 0 bases from J, leaving 12 bases between. This CDR3 is built from 14 residues. Germline-derived CDR1 and CDR2 are SGDLS and YYNGEE. The CDR3 DNA reads TGTGCCAGTGGGGGTTGGAGCTCTGGAAACACCATATATTTT. Translation: CASGGWSSGNTIYF.

This CDR3 reads CASSQVWPEEAFF. CDR3 in DNA: TGTGCCAGCAGCCAAGTCTGGCCAGAAGAAGCTTTCTTT. V is TRBV3-1 and J is TRBJ1-1; D ambiguous. V was clipped by 1 base and J by 8 bases, with 11 bases between them. The germline V gene encodes CDR1 LGHDT and CDR2 YNNKEL (reference sequence). The CDR3 runs to 13 residues.

This chain links TRBV28 with TRBJ2-4; TRBD1 matches 8 bases. This CDR3 is 13 amino acids long. Germline V gives CDR1 MDHEN, CDR2 SYDVKM. CDR3 in amino acids: CAVTEGQVNIQYF. CDR3 nucleotides: TGTGCAGTCACGGAGGGACAGGTGAACATTCAGTACTTC.

This clonotype was counted ten times or more. The CDR3 sequence: CASNDGYRDGYTF. The CDR3 bases are TGTGCCAGCAACGACGGGTACAGGGATGGCTACACCTTC. The rearrangement uses TRBV2 and TRBJ1-2; D is possibly TRBD1 (6 bases). Per the germline V gene, CDR1 is SNHLY and CDR2 is FYNNEI. Trimming removed 7 bases at V and 6 bases at J, with 15 bases between. The CDR3 runs 13 residues. Combining the CDR3 with reference TRBV2 and TRBJ1-2 gives the whole variable domain EPEVTQTPSHQVTQMGQEVILRCVPISNHLYFYWYRQILGQKVEFLVSFYNNEISEKSEIFDDQFSVERPDGSNFTLKIRSTKLEDSAMYFCASNDGYRDGYTFGSGTRLTVV.

V is TRBV29-1 and J is TRBJ2-3; 7 bases are shared with TRBD1. The CDR3 spans 14 residues. The germline V gene encodes CDR1 SQVTM and CDR2 ANQGSEA. J was trimmed by 0 bases and V by 4 bases; bases with no gene match: 4. The CDR3 nucleotides read TGCAGCGTTGCAACAGGGGAAAGCACAGATACGCAGTATTTT. Amino acids: CSVATGESTDTQYF.

This clonotype was seen many times. V is TRBV13 and J is TRBJ1-1, with D uncertain. The ends were cut back, 3 bases at V and 2 bases at J, with 7 bases in the middle. This CDR3 spans 13 amino acids. Germline-derived CDR1 and CDR2 are PRHDT and FYEKMQ (reference sequence). This chain's CDR3 is CASSFTSNTEAFF. The CDR3 nucleotides are TGTGCCAGCAGCTTTACTTCAAACACTGAAGCTTTCTTT.

Of note for this clonotype: This may stem from a read error, because a much larger clone lies one nucleotide away. Here the CDR3 omits its conserved ending phenylalanine or tryptophan, so a read error is the likely source. V gene TRBV7-9 combines with J gene TRBJ1-5; D may be TRBD1 (6 bases). CDR3 size: 16 residues. V lost 1 base and J 1 base, leaving 11 bases between the germline ends. Per germline, CDR1 SEHNR and CDR2 FQNEAQ (reference sequence). CDR3 sequence reads: CASSLGGGPSNQPQHS. CDR3 nucleotides: TGTGCCAGCAGCTTAGGTGGGGGGCCGAGCAATCAGCCCCAGCATTCT.

The rearrangement joins TRBV12-3 or TRBV12-4 to TRBJ1-1, with 8 bases identical to TRBD1. Losses at the gene ends were 0 bases for V and 1 base for J; bases not matched to a gene: 1. The CDR3 has 15 amino acids. CDR3 region: CASSLAGTGNTEAFF. As DNA, the CDR3 is TGTGCCAGCAGTTTAGCCGGGACAGGGAACACTGAAGCTTTCTTT.

This clonotype occurred many times. This chain connects TRBV29-1 to TRBJ1-1; D gene unclear. The CDR3 sequence is 12 residues long. CDR1 and CDR2 (germline): SQVTM, ANQGSEA. V lost 4 bases to trimming and J lost 3 bases, with 9 bases between them. CDR3 protein: CSVVDGHTEAFF. The CDR3 DNA follows: TGCAGCGTTGTCGACGGGCACACTGAAGCTTTCTTT.

The sample holds a few counts of this clonotype. The chain employs TRBV25-1 and TRBJ1-1; D perhaps matches TRBD1 (5 bases). The CDR3 runs 14 residues. CDR1 MGHDK and CDR2 SYGVNS come from the germline V gene. The ends were cut back, 3 bases at V and 3 bases at J, with 11 bases in the middle. The CDR3 is CASSEKGIYTEAFF. CDR3 bases: TGTGCCAGCAGTGAGAAGGGGATCTACACTGAAGCTTTCTTT.

The chain recombines TRBV2 with TRBJ1-1; TRBD1 might be the D (6 bases). This CDR3 spans 15 amino acids. Trimming stripped 7 bases from V and 1 base from J, with 16 bases between. Germline V gene data show CDR1 as SNHLY and CDR2 as FYNNEI. In nucleotides, the CDR3 is TGTGCCAGCAACAACCCTTTGACAGGGAACACTGAAGCTTTCTTT. Its translation is CASNNPLTGNTEAFF.

This clonotype was observed a few times. The CDR3 sequence: CASSPPSGRHSYNEQFF. The CDR3 DNA reads as TGTGCCAGCAGCCCCCCCAGTGGTCGGCATTCCTACAATGAGCAGTTCTTC. The J gene is TRBJ2-1, the V gene TRBV7-9; D gene uncertain. With 5 bases removed from V and 1 base from J, the gap between germline ends came to 18 bases. The CDR3 totals 17 residues. Germline lookup yields CDR1 SEHNR and CDR2 FQNEAQ (reference sequence). Full variable domain (outside the CDR3, taken from reference TRBV7-9 and TRBJ2-1): DTGVSQNPRHKITKRGQNVTFRCDPISEHNRLYWYRQTLGQGPEFLTYFQNEAQLEKSRLLSDRFSAERPKGSFSTLEIQRTEQGDSAMYLCASSPPSGRHSYNEQFFGPGTRLTVL.

The table lists this clonotype with many counts. This chain connects TRBV7-9 to TRBJ2-1; D gene uncertain. CDR3 length equals 15 residues. Germline V lookup: CDR1 SEHNR, CDR2 FQNEAQ (reference sequence). Trimming left V 5 bases short and J 6 bases short, with 17 bases between. CDR3 nucleotides: TGTGCCAGCAGCCCCGGCCGGAACGAATTCAATGAGCAGTTCTTC. It yields the protein CASSPGRNEFNEQFF.

This rearrangement joins TRBV30 to TRBJ1-4, with D unresolved. This CDR3 comprises 14 residues. Trimming took off 2 bases at V and 2 bases at J, with 9 bases between the two ends. Per germline, CDR1 GTSNPN and CDR2 SVGIG (reference sequence). DNA for the CDR3: TGTGCCTGGAGTTGGGCGGCGACTAATGAAAAACTGTTTTTT. Protein: CAWSWAATNEKLFF.

Details on this clonotype: This clone may be a read error of a much larger clone one base away. The chain uses TRBV5-6 and TRBJ2-7; D may be TRBD1 (5 bases). Germline-derived CDR1 and CDR2 are SGHDT and YYEEEE. This CDR3 contains 16 residues. Trimming shortened V by 4 bases and J by 2 bases, and 19 bases separated the two germline ends. CDR3: CASSVSVGARAYEQYF. The CDR3 DNA sequence: TGTGCCAGCAGCGTGAGTGTTGGGGCACGAGCCTACGAGCAGTACTTC. Variable domain in full (rest from reference TRBV5-6 and TRBJ2-7): DAGVTQSPTHLIKTRGQQVTLRCSPKSGHDTVSWYQQALGQGPQFIFQYYEEEERQRGNFPDRFSGHQFPNYSSELNVNALLLGDSALYLCASSVSVGARAYEQYFGPGTRLTVT.

This chain's CDR3 is CASSPRTGGVTEAFF. CDR3 in DNA: TGTGCCAGCAGTCCACGGACAGGGGGCGTCACTGAAGCTTTCTTT. This sequence joins TRBV28 and TRBJ1-1; TRBD1 agrees at 11 bases. The CDR3 covers 15 residues. The V segment lost 5 bases and the J segment 4 bases; nucleotides outside the gene matches: 6. The V gene's germline CDR1 is MDHEN and CDR2 SYDVKM.

A note on this clonotype: A much larger clone sits a single nucleotide away, making a read error possible. The rearrangement links TRBV14 to TRBJ2-2; 7 bases match TRBD1. This CDR3 has 16 amino acids. Germline assignment: CDR1 SGHDN and CDR2 FVKESK. The V gene end was trimmed by 4 bases and the J gene end by 4 bases; junction bases not matched to a gene: 9. CDR3 residues: CASSPKTGISTGELFF. CDR3 sequence (DNA): TGTGCCAGCAGCCCGAAGACAGGGATAAGCACCGGGGAGCTGTTTTTT.

The chain couples TRBV4-1 to TRBJ1-5; D not certain. V lost 1 base and J 5 bases, leaving 15 bases between the germline ends. Germline loops: CDR1 MGHRA, CDR2 YSYEKL. The CDR3 is 16 residues long. CDR3: CASSQVAGALYQPQHF. The DNA of the CDR3 is TGCGCCAGCAGCCAAGTGGCAGGCGCCCTTTATCAGCCCCAGCATTTT.

The chain uses TRBV27 and TRBJ2-3; perhaps TRBD1 as D (6 bases). The CDR3 consists of 14 residues. The germline CDR1 and CDR2 sequences are MNHEY and SMNVEV (reference sequence). Trimming cost V 5 bases and J 3 bases, with 12 bases left between them. CDR3 protein: CASSHREWTDTQYF. CDR3 nucleotides: TGTGCCAGCAGTCACAGGGAATGGACAGATACGCAGTATTTT.

The table lists this clonotype with many counts. J is TRBJ2-3 and V is TRBV28, with D maybe TRBD2 (5 bases). Germline loops: CDR1 MDHEN, CDR2 SYDVKM. V lost 5 bases and J lost 3, with 15 bases in between. The CDR3 is made up of 15 amino acids. CDR3: CASSPLREDTDTQYF. DNA for the CDR3: TGTGCCAGCAGTCCCCTGAGGGAAGATACAGATACGCAGTATTTT.

The V and J genes are TRBV11-2 and TRBJ2-3; 10 bases map to TRBD1. Germline CDR1 reads SGHAT; CDR2 reads FQNNGV. The CDR3 is 15 residues long. With 5 bases clipped from V and 11 bases from J, the junction kept 13 bases outside the gene matches. The CDR3 reads CASSGGQGVTNMQYF. In nucleotides, the CDR3 is TGTGCCAGCAGCGGAGGACAGGGGGTCACGAATATGCAGTATTTT.

This clonotype was detected many times. The V and J genes are TRBV4-3 and TRBJ2-3, with D unclear. V was trimmed by 1 base and J by 0 bases, leaving 11 bases between them. The CDR3 has 16 residues. From germline, CDR1 is LGHNA and CDR2 YSLEER. The CDR3 DNA follows: TGCGCCAGCAGCCAAGCCGCGTTGACTAGCACAGATACGCAGTATTTT. Protein product: CASSQAALTSTDTQYF.